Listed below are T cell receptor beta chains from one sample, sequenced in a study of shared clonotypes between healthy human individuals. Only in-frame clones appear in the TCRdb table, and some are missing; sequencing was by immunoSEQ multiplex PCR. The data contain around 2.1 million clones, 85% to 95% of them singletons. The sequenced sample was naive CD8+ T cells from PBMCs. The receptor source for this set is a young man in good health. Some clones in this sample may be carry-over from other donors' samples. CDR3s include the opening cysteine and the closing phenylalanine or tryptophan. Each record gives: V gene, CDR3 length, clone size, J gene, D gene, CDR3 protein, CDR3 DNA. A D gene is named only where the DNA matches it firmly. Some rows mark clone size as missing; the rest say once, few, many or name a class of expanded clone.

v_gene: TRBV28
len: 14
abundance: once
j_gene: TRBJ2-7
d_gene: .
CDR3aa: CASSPTRDKRKQYF
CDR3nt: TGTGCCAGCAGTCCAACCCGGGACAAGCGGAAGCAGTACTTC

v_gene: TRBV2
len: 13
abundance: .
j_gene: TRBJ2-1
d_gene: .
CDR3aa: CASGSGSYNEQFF
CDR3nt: TGTGCCAGCGGGTCAGGGTCCTACAATGAGCAGTTCTTC

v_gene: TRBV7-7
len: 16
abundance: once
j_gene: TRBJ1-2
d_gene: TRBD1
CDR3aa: CASSLSKMGQGEIYTF
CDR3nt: TGTGCCAGCAGCTTATCGAAGATGGGGCAGGGGGAAATCTACACCTTC

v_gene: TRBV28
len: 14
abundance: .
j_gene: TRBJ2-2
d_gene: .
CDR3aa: CASSFRGDTGELFF
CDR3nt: TGTGCCAGCAGTTTTCGAGGGGACACCGGGGAGCTGTTTTTT

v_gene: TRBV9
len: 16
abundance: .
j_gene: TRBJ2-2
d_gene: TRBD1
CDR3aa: CASSVTGTANTGELFF
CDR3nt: TGTGCCAGCAGCGTAACGGGGACAGCGAACACCGGGGAGCTGTTTTTT

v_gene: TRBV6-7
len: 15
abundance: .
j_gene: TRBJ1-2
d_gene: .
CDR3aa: CASSYLGARGYGYTF
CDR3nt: TGTGCCAGCAGTTACTTAGGGGCCCGCGGCTATGGCTACACCTTC

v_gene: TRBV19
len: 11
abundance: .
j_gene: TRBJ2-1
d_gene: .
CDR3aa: CASRNYNEQFF
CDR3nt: TGTGCCAGTAGGAACTACAATGAGCAGTTCTTC

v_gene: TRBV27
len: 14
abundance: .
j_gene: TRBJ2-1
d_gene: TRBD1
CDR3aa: CASSDRDSYNEQFF
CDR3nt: TGTGCCAGCAGCGACCGGGACAGTTACAATGAGCAGTTCTTC

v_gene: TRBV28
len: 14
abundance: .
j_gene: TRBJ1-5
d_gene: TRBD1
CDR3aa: CASSSTGEVQPQHF
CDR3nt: TGTGCCAGCAGTTCGACAGGGGAGGTACAGCCCCAGCATTTT

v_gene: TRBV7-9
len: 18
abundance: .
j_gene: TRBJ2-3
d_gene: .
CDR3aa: CASSLSIFDSSRTDTQYF
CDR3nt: TGTGCCAGCAGCTTAAGTATATTCGACAGCTCAAGGACAGATACGCAGTATTTT

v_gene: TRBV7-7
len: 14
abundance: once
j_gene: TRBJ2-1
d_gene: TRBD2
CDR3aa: CASSLVLGRDEQFF
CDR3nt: TGTGCCAGCAGCTTAGTTTTGGGGAGGGATGAGCAGTTCTTC

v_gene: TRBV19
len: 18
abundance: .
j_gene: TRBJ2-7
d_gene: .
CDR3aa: CASSIGTAFGVPSYEQYF
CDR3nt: TGTGCCAGTAGTATAGGCACCGCTTTTGGGGTTCCCTCCTACGAGCAGTACTTC

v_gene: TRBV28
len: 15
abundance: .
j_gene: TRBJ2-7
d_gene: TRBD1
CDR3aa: CASSFLRDRGYEQYF
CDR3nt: TGTGCCAGCAGTTTCCTCCGGGACAGGGGCTACGAGCAGTACTTC

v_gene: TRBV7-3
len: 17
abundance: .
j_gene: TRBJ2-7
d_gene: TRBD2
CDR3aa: CASSSWAPGGAVYEQYF
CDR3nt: TGTGCCAGCAGCTCCTGGGCCCCGGGGGGGGCAGTCTACGAGCAGTACTTC

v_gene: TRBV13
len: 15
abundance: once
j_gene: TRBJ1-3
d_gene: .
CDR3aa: CASSGLIYSGNTIYF
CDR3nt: TGTGCCAGCAGCGGCCTAATTTACTCTGGAAACACCATATATTTT

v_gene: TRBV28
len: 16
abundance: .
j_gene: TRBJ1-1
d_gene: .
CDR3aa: CASKGQAGFMNTEAFF
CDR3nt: TGTGCCAGCAAAGGGCAGGCCGGTTTCATGAACACTGAAGCTTTCTTT

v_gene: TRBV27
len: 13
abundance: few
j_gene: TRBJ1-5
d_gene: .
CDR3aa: CASSFSNNQPQHF
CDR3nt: TGTGCCAGCAGTTTCTCTAACAATCAGCCCCAGCATTTT

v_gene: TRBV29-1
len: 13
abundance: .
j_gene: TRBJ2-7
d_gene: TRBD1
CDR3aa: CSVEQGVPYEQYF
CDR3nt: TGCAGCGTGGAACAGGGGGTACCCTACGAGCAGTACTTC

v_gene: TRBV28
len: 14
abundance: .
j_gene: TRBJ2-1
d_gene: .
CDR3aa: CASRPPVPGDEQFF
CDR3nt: TGTGCCAGCAGACCACCGGTGCCCGGTGATGAGCAGTTCTTC

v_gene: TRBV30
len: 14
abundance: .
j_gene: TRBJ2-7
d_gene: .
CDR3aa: CAWSVAVPPFGQYF
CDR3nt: TGTGCCTGGAGTGTTGCAGTCCCCCCTTTTGGGCAGTACTTC

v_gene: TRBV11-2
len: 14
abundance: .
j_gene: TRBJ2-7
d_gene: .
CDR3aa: CASSLEGVFYEQYF
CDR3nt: TGTGCCAGCAGCTTAGAAGGGGTTTTCTACGAGCAGTACTTC

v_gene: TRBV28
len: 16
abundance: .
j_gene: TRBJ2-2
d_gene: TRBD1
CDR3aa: CASSLPGQGITGELFF
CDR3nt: TGTGCCAGCAGTTTACCTGGACAGGGGATAACCGGGGAGCTGTTTTTT

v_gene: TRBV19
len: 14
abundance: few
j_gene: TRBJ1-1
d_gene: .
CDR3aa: CASSIDMEAAEAFF
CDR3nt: TGTGCCAGTAGTATAGATATGGAAGCGGCCGAAGCTTTCTTT

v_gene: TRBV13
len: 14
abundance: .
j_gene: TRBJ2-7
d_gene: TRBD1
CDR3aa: CASSGDRGAYEQYF
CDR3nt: TGTGCCAGCAGCGGCGACAGGGGGGCCTACGAGCAGTACTTC

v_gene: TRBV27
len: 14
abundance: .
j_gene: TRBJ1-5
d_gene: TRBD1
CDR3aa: CASRTGVGNQPQHF
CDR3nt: TGTGCCAGCAGGACAGGGGTGGGCAATCAGCCCCAGCATTTT

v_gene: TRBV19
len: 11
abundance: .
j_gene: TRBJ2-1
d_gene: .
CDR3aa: CASQTYNEQFF
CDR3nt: TGTGCCAGCCAGACGTACAATGAGCAGTTCTTC

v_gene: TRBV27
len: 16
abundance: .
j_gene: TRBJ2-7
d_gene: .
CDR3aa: CASSLTYRAISYEQYF
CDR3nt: TGTGCCAGCAGTTTAACATACAGGGCGATCTCCTACGAGCAGTACTTC

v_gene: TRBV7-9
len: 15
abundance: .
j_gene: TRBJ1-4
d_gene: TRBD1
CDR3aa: CASSGPTGSLEKLFF
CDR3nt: TGTGCCAGCAGCGGACCGACAGGGAGTTTGGAAAAACTGTTTTTT

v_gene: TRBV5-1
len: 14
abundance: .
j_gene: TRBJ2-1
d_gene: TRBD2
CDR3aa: CASRPSGRANEQFF
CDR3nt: TGCGCCAGCAGGCCTAGCGGGAGAGCCAATGAGCAGTTCTTC

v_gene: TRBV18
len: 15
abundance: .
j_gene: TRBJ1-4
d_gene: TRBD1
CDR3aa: CASSPVGQADEKLFF
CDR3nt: TGTGCCAGCTCACCAGTGGGACAGGCCGATGAAAAACTGTTTTTT

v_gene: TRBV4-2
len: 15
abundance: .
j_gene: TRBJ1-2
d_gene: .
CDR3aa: CASSQGSGLHYGYTF
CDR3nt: TGTGCCAGCAGCCAAGGGTCAGGACTCCATTATGGCTACACCTTC

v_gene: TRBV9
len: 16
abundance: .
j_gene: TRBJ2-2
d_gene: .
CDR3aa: CASSVERTPNTGELFF
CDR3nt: TGTGCCAGCAGCGTAGAGCGGACACCGAACACCGGGGAGCTGTTTTTT

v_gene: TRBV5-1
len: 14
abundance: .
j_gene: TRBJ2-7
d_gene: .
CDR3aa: CASSLERGGNEQYF
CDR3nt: TGCGCCAGCAGCTTGGAAAGGGGCGGGAACGAGCAGTACTTC

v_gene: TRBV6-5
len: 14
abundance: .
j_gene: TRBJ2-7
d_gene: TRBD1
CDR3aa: CASSYSRGLNEQYF
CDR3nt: TGTGCCAGCAGTTACAGCAGGGGGCTTAACGAGCAGTACTTC

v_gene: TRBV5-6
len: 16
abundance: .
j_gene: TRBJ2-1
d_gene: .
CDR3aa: CASSFGQTFSYNEQFF
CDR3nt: TGTGCCAGCAGCTTTGGACAGACATTCTCCTACAATGAGCAGTTCTTC

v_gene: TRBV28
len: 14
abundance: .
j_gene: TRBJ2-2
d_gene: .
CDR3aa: CASSFKVETGELFF
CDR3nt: TGTGCCAGCAGTTTCAAGGTCGAGACCGGGGAGCTGTTTTTT

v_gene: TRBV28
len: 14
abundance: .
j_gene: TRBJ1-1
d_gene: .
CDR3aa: CASSTLGLNTEAFF
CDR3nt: TGTGCCAGCAGTACCCTGGGGTTGAACACTGAAGCTTTCTTT

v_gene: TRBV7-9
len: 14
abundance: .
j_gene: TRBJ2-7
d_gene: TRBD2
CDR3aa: CASSSERGAYEQYF
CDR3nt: TGTGCCAGCAGCTCAGAGCGGGGGGCCTACGAGCAGTACTTC

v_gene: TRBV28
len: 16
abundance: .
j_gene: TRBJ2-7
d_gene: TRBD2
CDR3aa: CASSGLAGVGPYEQYF
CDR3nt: TGTGCCAGCAGCGGACTAGCGGGAGTGGGTCCATACGAGCAGTACTTC

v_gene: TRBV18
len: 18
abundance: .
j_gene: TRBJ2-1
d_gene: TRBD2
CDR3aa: CASSPPTSGSYTYNEQFF
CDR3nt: TGTGCCAGCTCACCCCCGACTAGCGGGTCGTACACCTACAATGAGCAGTTCTTC

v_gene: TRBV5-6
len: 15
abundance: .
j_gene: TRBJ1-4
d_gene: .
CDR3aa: CASSLGAGGAEKLFF
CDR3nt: TGTGCCAGCAGCTTGGGGGCCGGGGGAGCTGAAAAACTGTTTTTT

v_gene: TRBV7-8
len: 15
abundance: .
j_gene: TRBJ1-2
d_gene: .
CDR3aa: CASSLGGLWPGGYTF
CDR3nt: TGTGCCAGCAGCTTGGGTGGACTATGGCCGGGCGGCTACACCTTC

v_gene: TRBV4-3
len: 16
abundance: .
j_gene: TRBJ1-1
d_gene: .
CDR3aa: CASSQDPEGISTEAFF
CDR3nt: TGCGCCAGCAGCCAAGATCCGGAGGGCATCTCCACTGAAGCTTTCTTT

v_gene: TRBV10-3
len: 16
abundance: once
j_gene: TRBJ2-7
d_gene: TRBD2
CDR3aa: CAISVSPGGATYEQYF
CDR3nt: TGTGCCATCAGTGTATCACCCGGGGGGGCCACCTACGAGCAGTACTTC

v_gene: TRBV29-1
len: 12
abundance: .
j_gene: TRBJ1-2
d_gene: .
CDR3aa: CSVVTGDGGYTF
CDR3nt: TGCAGCGTCGTGACGGGAGACGGTGGCTACACCTTC

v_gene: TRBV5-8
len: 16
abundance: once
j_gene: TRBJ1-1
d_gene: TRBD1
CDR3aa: CASNSLFVDRGPEAFF
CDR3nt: TGTGCCAGCAACTCTCTATTCGTTGACAGGGGGCCTGAAGCTTTCTTT

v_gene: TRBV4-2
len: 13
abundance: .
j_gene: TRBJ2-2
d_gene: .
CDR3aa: CASSQEPTGELFF
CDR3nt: TGTGCCAGCAGCCAAGAACCCACCGGGGAGCTGTTTTTT

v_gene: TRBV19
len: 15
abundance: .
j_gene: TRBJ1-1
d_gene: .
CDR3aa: CASSTTARGHTEAFF
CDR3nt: TGTGCCAGTAGCACCACCGCGAGGGGCCACACTGAAGCTTTCTTT

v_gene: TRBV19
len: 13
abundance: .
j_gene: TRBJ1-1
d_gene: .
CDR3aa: CASSGGMNTEAFF
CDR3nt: TGTGCCAGTAGTGGGGGGATGAACACTGAAGCTTTCTTT

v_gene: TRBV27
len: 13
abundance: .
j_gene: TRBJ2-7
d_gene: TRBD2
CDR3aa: CASKYSGSYEQYF
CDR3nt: TGTGCCAGCAAATATAGCGGGAGCTACGAGCAGTACTTC

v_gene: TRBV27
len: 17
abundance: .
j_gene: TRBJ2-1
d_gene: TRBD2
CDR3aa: CASSSGLAGVFYNEQFF
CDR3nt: TGTGCCAGCAGTTCCGGACTAGCGGGAGTCTTCTACAATGAGCAGTTCTTC

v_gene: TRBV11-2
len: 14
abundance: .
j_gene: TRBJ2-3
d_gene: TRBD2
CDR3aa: CASRASGGTDTQYF
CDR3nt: TGTGCCAGCAGGGCGAGCGGGGGCACAGATACGCAGTATTTT

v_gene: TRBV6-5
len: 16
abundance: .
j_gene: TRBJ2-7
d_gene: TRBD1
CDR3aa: CASSYYGTGGSYEQYF
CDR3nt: TGTGCCAGCAGTTACTATGGGACAGGGGGCTCCTACGAGCAGTACTTC

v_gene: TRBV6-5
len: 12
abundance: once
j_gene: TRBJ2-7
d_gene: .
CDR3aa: CASSSNSYEQYF
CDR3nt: TGTGCCAGCAGTTCGAACAGCTACGAGCAGTACTTC

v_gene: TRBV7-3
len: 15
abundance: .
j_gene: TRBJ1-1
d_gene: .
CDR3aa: CASSLNIGLGTEAFF
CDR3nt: TGTGCCAGCAGCTTAAACATAGGTCTGGGGACTGAAGCTTTCTTT